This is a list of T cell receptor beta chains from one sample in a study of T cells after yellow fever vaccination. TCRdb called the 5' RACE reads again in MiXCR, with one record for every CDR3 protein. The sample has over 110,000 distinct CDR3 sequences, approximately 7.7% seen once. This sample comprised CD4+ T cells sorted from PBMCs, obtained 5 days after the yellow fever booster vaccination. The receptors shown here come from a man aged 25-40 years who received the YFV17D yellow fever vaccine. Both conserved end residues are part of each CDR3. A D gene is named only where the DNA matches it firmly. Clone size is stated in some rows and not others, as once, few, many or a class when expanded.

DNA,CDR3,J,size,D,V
TGTGCCAGCAACCCCCCGGGGACTAGCGCGAAAGATGAGCAGTTCTTC,CASNPPGTSAKDEQFF,TRBJ2-1,few,TRBD2,TRBV6-2/TRBV6-3
TGTGCCAGCAGCTCCTTGGAGAACCAGTACTTC,CASSSLENQYF,TRBJ2-5,.,.,TRBV7-2
TGCGCCAGTCAGGCGGGTGGGGTCACCGGGGAGCTGTTTTTT,CASQAGGVTGELFF,TRBJ2-2,many,.,TRBV10-1
TGTGCCACCGGCCAGGGCAGCACAGATACGCAGTATTTT,CATGQGSTDTQYF,TRBJ2-3,many,.,TRBV24-1
TGTGCCTGGAGCCCAGGGGTGGTCAGCAATCAGCCCCAGCATTTT,CAWSPGVVSNQPQHF,TRBJ1-5,many,.,TRBV30
TGTGCCAGCAGTCCCGGGACAGGGGGACTTGCTTTCTTT,CASSPGTGGLAFF,TRBJ1-1,many,TRBD1,TRBV14
TGCGCCAGCAGCAAGACGGCAGCTAACTATGGCTACACCTTC,CASSKTAANYGYTF,TRBJ1-2,many,.,TRBV5-1
TGTGCCAGCAGCCGGGGGAGCTCCTACGAGCAGTACTTC,CASSRGSSYEQYF,TRBJ2-7,many,.,TRBV4-2
TGCAGTGCTGCCCGTAGTGGCTCTGGAAACACCATATATTTT,CSAARSGSGNTIYF,TRBJ1-3,many,.,TRBV20-1
TGTGCCAGCAGCCCGCCCCTTAGTGGAGTCTCCCAGTTCTTC,CASSPPLSGVSQFF,TRBJ2-1,many,.,TRBV28
TGTGCCAGCAGCTCGGGGGGGTCGAAAAACATTCAGTACTTC,CASSSGGSKNIQYF,TRBJ2-4,.,TRBD2,TRBV7-2
TGTGCCAGCAGTGGAGGGGCACAAAGTCAGCCCCAGCATTTT,CASSGGAQSQPQHF,TRBJ1-5,few,.,TRBV2
TGCGCCAGCACCTCGGGGGGTATCTCCTACAATGAGCAGTTCTTC,CASTSGGISYNEQFF,TRBJ2-1,many,TRBD2,TRBV5-1
TGTGCTAGTGGTTTGGCAACCCTCACTAGCGGGAGTGGCGATGAGCAGTTCTTC,CASGLATLTSGSGDEQFF,TRBJ2-1,.,TRBD2,TRBV12-5
TGTGCCAGCAGCTTAACCCCGGCGGGGACCCAAGAGACCCAGTACTTC,CASSLTPAGTQETQYF,TRBJ2-5,many,.,TRBV7-2
TGTGCCAGCAGCTCGGACAGGGGAGACACCGGGGAGCTGTTTTTT,CASSSDRGDTGELFF,TRBJ2-2,many,TRBD1,TRBV7-6
TGTGCCAGCAGTTTCATACAGGGGGCGGAACCTAATGAAAAACTGTTTTTT,CASSFIQGAEPNEKLFF,TRBJ1-4,many,TRBD1,TRBV27
TGCGCCAGCAGTGATGTCAATGAGCAGTTCTTC,CASSDVNEQFF,TRBJ2-1,many,.,TRBV10-2
TGTGCCAGCAGCCCGATCCCCGGGGTTGGGGCTGGGGCCAACGTCCTGACTTTC,CASSPIPGVGAGANVLTF,TRBJ2-6,few,.,TRBV5-6
TGTGCCAGCACCTTAGCGGGAGGAAACACCGGGGAGCTGTTTTTT,CASTLAGGNTGELFF,TRBJ2-2,many,TRBD2,TRBV11-2
TGTGCCAGCAGCTTGAGTCCCTACGAGCAGTACTTC,CASSLSPYEQYF,TRBJ2-7,many,.,TRBV28
TGCAGTGCTCTGACGGGGGGGGGCACTGAAGCTTTCTTT,CSALTGGGTEAFF,TRBJ1-1,many,.,TRBV20-1
TGTGCCAGCAGCTTAGGAGGCATTTACTCCGAGCAGTACTTC,CASSLGGIYSEQYF,TRBJ2-7,many,.,TRBV7-2
TGCGCCAGCAGCTCCCGGTTTACTAACACAGATACGCAGTATTTT,CASSSRFTNTDTQYF,TRBJ2-3,many,.,TRBV5-1
TGCAGTGCTAGACAATCCCGGGACAGGGGGCCCGAGCAGTACTTC,CSARQSRDRGPEQYF,TRBJ2-7,many,TRBD1,TRBV20-1
TGCAGTGCTATGCAGGGTTCCGGGGGCACTGAAGCTTTCTTT,CSAMQGSGGTEAFF,TRBJ1-1,many,.,TRBV20-1
TGCAGTGCTACCTATAGCGGGGCTTACAATGAGCAGTTCTTC,CSATYSGAYNEQFF,TRBJ2-1,many,TRBD2,TRBV20-1
TGTGCCAGCTCACCAATAGCGGGAGCATTGTACAATGAGCAGTTCTTC,CASSPIAGALYNEQFF,TRBJ2-1,many,TRBD2,TRBV18
TGTGCCAGCAGTTACGGTGGGAGCCCTAGCACAGATACGCAGTATTTT,CASSYGGSPSTDTQYF,TRBJ2-3,many,.,TRBV6-5
TGTGCCAGCGCCTACAGCGGACCGGGCGATGAGCAGTTCTTC,CASAYSGPGDEQFF,TRBJ2-1,many,.,TRBV2
TGCGCCAGCTGGGTTCAGGGCTCAGATACGCAGTATTTT,CASWVQGSDTQYF,TRBJ2-3,many,.,TRBV5-1
TGTGCCAGCAGCTTAGAGGGCAGCCCCACAGATACGCAGTATTTT,CASSLEGSPTDTQYF,TRBJ2-3,many,.,TRBV7-6
TGTGCCAGCTCACCACAGGGACGGGATCAGCCCCAGCATTTT,CASSPQGRDQPQHF,TRBJ1-5,.,.,TRBV18
TGCAGCGTAGCTGACAGGGGTGTATCCGGGGCCAACGTCCTGACTTTC,CSVADRGVSGANVLTF,TRBJ2-6,many,TRBD1,TRBV29-1
TGCGCCAGCAGCTTGGGGCAGGAGAATTCACCCCTCCACTTT,CASSLGQENSPLHF,TRBJ1-6,many,.,TRBV5-1
TGTGCCACCAGAAGCGACAGGCTCCAATCCTACGAGCAGTACTTC,CATRSDRLQSYEQYF,TRBJ2-7,many,.,TRBV15
TGTGCCATCAGTGAGGACAGTCGGTTGGGTAGCAATCAGCCCCAGCATTTT,CAISEDSRLGSNQPQHF,TRBJ1-5,.,.,TRBV10-3
TGTGCCAGCGCGTTCGGGCTGCGTGAAAAACTGTTTTTT,CASAFGLREKLFF,TRBJ1-4,many,.,TRBV27
TGTGCCAGCAGTCCTTCGGGCAGGGGCCATTTAAAGGAGCAGTACTTC,CASSPSGRGHLKEQYF,TRBJ2-7,many,.,TRBV6-1